These 27 T cell receptor beta chains came from one sample sequenced in a study of T cells in Graves' hyperthyroidism and ophthalmopathy. TCR beta CDR3 sequences were amplified from RNA transcripts. HTBI primers drove first-round RT-PCR of the TCR CDR3. One entry per CDR3 protein results from TCRdb running MiXCR on the multiplex PCR reads. The sample records approximately 600,000 distinct CDR3 sequences, approximately 15% being singletons. The sequenced sample was blood. The receptors stem from a woman between 40 and 55 years old with Graves' ophthalmopathy.

This chain uses TRBV28 with TRBJ1-2, with D unclear. The CDR3 runs to 15 residues. The germline V gene encodes CDR1 MDHEN and CDR2 SYDVKM. Trimming pared 6 bases from V and 4 bases from J, leaving 18 bases between. The CDR3 is CASRLEESLVYGYTF. In DNA, the CDR3 is TGTGCCAGCAGACTAGAGGAGAGCTTGGTCTATGGCTACACCTTC.

This clonotype was seen a few times. The chain couples TRBV5-6 to TRBJ2-7, with D possibly being TRBD2 (7 bases). Germline-derived CDR1 and CDR2 are SGHDT and YYEEEE. The CDR3 has 16 residues. Trimming stripped 0 bases from V and 0 bases from J, with 13 bases between. Here the CDR3 DNA reads TGTGCCAGCAGCTTGGATGGGGGGGGCCACTCCTACGAGCAGTACTTC. Its protein product is CASSLDGGGHSYEQYF.

This sequence joins TRBV12-3 or TRBV12-4 and TRBJ1-3; TRBD1 is a possible D gene (6 bases). The germline V and J ends were trimmed by 5 bases and 4 bases, with 15 bases remaining between them. This CDR3 spans 15 amino acids. CDR3 nucleotide sequence: TGTGCCAGCAGTCTCCCACAGGGTCAGGGAAACACCATATATTTT. This gives the protein CASSLPQGQGNTIYF.

In its sample, this clonotype was seen many times. V is TRBV29-1 and J is TRBJ2-7, with D maybe TRBD1 (5 bases). The germline CDR1 and CDR2 sequences are SQVTM and ANQGSEA. V lost 1 base, J lost 2 bases, and 15 bases lay in between. This CDR3 spans 15 amino acids. This CDR3 reads CSVEVPGLNPYEQYF. The CDR3 DNA reads as TGCAGCGTTGAAGTTCCAGGGTTGAATCCCTACGAGCAGTACTTC.

This clonotype was seen repeatedly, ten times or more. J is TRBJ1-2 and V is TRBV27; 7 positions agree with TRBD1. This CDR3 contains 11 residues. Germline CDR1 and CDR2: MNHEY and SMNVEV (reference sequence). Trimming cost V 9 bases and J 7 bases; bases outside gene matches: 5. CDR3 sequence: CARRQGLGYTF. CDR3 coding DNA: TGTGCCAGGCGACAGGGTCTTGGCTACACCTTC.

This chain joins TRBV2 and TRBJ2-7; 14 nucleotides align to TRBD2. CDR3 length: 16 residues. V lost 1 base, J lost 9 bases, and 8 bases stayed unmatched. Germline V lookup: CDR1 SNHLY, CDR2 FYNNEI. CDR3: CASSEEGLAGASRQYF. The CDR3 nucleotides read TGTGCCAGCAGTGAAGAGGGACTAGCGGGAGCTAGTAGGCAGTACTTC.

This clonotype was seen repeatedly, ten times or more. For the CDR3, the DNA is TGTGCCAGCAGTTCGAGAGAGGGGTCGGGACCAGAGACCCAGTACTTC. As protein: CASSSREGSGPETQYF. The rearrangement links TRBV28 to TRBJ2-5; D could derive from TRBD1 or TRBD2 (5 bases each). V was clipped by 4 bases and J by 4 bases, with 19 bases between them. CDR1 MDHEN and CDR2 SYDVKM come from the germline V gene. This CDR3 region has 16 residues.

V gene TRBV28 combines with J gene TRBJ2-3, with D perhaps matching TRBD1 or TRBD2 (5 bases each). The V gene lost 3 bases and the J gene lost 5 bases, with 12 bases spanning the gap. The CDR3 loop spans 14 amino acids. From germline, CDR1 is MDHEN and CDR2 SYDVKM. This CDR3 is CASSLGRGIDTQYF. CDR3 bases: TGTGCCAGCAGTTTGGGACGGGGAATAGATACGCAGTATTTT.

This clonotype was detected ten times or more. The chain is built from TRBV12-3 or TRBV12-4 and TRBJ1-1, with TRBD1 matching over 10 bases. The CDR3 runs 15 residues. Trimming cost V 4 bases and J 5 bases; bases outside gene matches: 7. CDR3 residues: CASSSRTGGRTEAFF. Here the CDR3 DNA reads TGTGCCAGCAGTTCCAGGACAGGGGGGAGGACTGAAGCTTTCTTT.

V is TRBV4-3 and J is TRBJ1-5; tentatively, D is TRBD1 (5 bases). The germline CDR1 and CDR2 sequences are LGHNA and YSLEER. The CDR3 loop spans 16 amino acids. V was pared by 0 bases and J by 2 bases, with 11 bases between. Here the CDR3 DNA reads TGCGCCAGCAGCCAAGAGAGGACAAACGGCAATCAGCCCCAGCATTTT. Amino acid sequence: CASSQERTNGNQPQHF.

This clonotype was detected many times. This sequence joins TRBV20-1 and TRBJ1-1; the match to TRBD1 covers 8 bases. Germline CDR1 DFQATT, CDR2 SNEGSKA (reference sequence). The CDR3 extends over 15 amino acids. The V and J ends lost 0 bases and 4 bases, in that order; junction bases with no gene match: 7. CDR3: CSARDTGTGITEAFF. For the CDR3, the DNA is TGCAGTGCTAGAGATACCGGGACAGGAATCACTGAAGCTTTCTTT.

This clonotype was detected many times. The chain carries TRBV29-1 and TRBJ1-5; D unresolved. CDR1 is SQVTM, CDR2 ANQGSEA, per germline. CDR3 length: 11 amino acids. The DNA of the CDR3 is TGCGTCAGCGATAGCAATCAGCCCCAGCATTTT. This sequence encodes CVSDSNQPQHF.

This clonotype was seen ten or more times. The J gene is TRBJ2-7, the V gene TRBV28, with D hard to call. The length of the CDR3 is 14 residues. CDR1 is MDHEN and CDR2 is SYDVKM in the germline V gene. V gave up 2 bases and J gave up 3 bases, with 11 bases separating them. The CDR3 spells CASSLVPSVYEQYF. CDR3 sequence (DNA): TGTGCCAGCAGTTTAGTCCCCTCAGTCTACGAGCAGTACTTC.

There are a few counts of this clonotype. A much more abundant neighbour one base away suggests this may be a read error. J is TRBJ2-5 and V is TRBV10-2; tentatively, D is TRBD2 (6 bases). There are 13 residues in the CDR3. CDR1 is WSHSY and CDR2 is SAAADI in the germline V gene. The ends were cut back, 7 bases at V and 7 bases at J, with 16 bases in the middle. CDR3 residues: CASKGWGLWTQYF. The DNA of the CDR3 is TGCGCCAGCAAAGGATGGGGACTTTGGACCCAGTACTTC.

This clonotype showed up just a few times. This rearrangement joins TRBV19 to TRBJ1-1, with no clear D. With 6 bases removed from V and 7 bases from J, the gap between germline ends came to 18 bases. Germline-derived CDR1 and CDR2 are LNHDA and SQIVND (reference sequence). This CDR3 has 14 amino acids. CDR3 nucleotide sequence: TGTGCCAGTAGACCGGGGTTCGATAGTGTTGAAGCTTTCTTT. Amino acids: CASRPGFDSVEAFF.

This clonotype has a count of ten or more. This sequence joins TRBV2 and TRBJ1-2; unclear D gene. Germline V gene data show CDR1 as SNHLY and CDR2 as FYNNEI. With 7 bases removed from V and 8 bases from J, the gap between germline ends came to 14 bases. The CDR3 totals 12 residues. In DNA, the CDR3 is TGTGCCAGCATCAGAGGGCTTCTCGGCTACACCTTC. Translation gives CASIRGLLGYTF. The full variable domain, its missing parts supplied by reference TRBV2 and TRBJ1-2, is EPEVTQTPSHQVTQMGQEVILRCVPISNHLYFYWYRQILGQKVEFLVSFYNNEISEKSEIFDDQFSVERPDGSNFTLKIRSTKLEDSAMYFCASIRGLLGYTFGSGTRLTVV.

There are many counts of this clonotype. The rearrangement joins TRBV28 to TRBJ2-7; 7 nucleotides line up with TRBD2. V shed 4 bases and J 1 base; nucleotides not matched to a gene: 10. Germline V gives CDR1 MDHEN, CDR2 SYDVKM. This CDR3 spans 16 amino acids. The CDR3 sequence is CASSSHAGGGSYEQYF. The DNA of the CDR3 is TGTGCCAGCAGTTCCCATGCTGGGGGAGGGTCCTACGAGCAGTACTTC.

V usage is TRBV6-1 and J usage is TRBJ1-2; no firm D call. V shed 0 bases and J shed 3 bases, with 23 bases lying between them. The CDR3 extends over 19 amino acids. CDR1 MNHNS and CDR2 SASEGT come from the germline V gene. Here the CDR3 DNA reads TGTGCCAGCAGTGAAGCGGTGGGCCCCTCCACCGTAGTGTACTATGGCTACACCTTC. It yields the protein CASSEAVGPSTVVYYGYTF.

The chain links TRBV29-1 to TRBJ2-3; maybe TRBD1 (6 bases). This CDR3 contains 14 residues. Trimming pared 1 base from V and 5 bases from J, leaving 13 bases between. The germline V gene has CDR1 SQVTM and CDR2 ANQGSEA. CDR3 sequence reads: CSVEAGRGIDTQYF. CDR3 DNA sequence: TGCAGCGTTGAAGCAGGCAGGGGTATAGATACGCAGTATTTT.

Ten or more counts support this clonotype. The chain employs TRBV28 and TRBJ2-5; the D gene is possibly TRBD2 (5 bases). The CDR3 is 14 amino acids. In germline, CDR1 is MDHEN, CDR2 SYDVKM. Trimming left V 4 bases short and J 0 bases short, with 9 bases between. The CDR3 protein is CASSSGLDQETQYF. The CDR3 DNA sequence: TGTGCCAGCAGTTCGGGGTTAGACCAAGAGACCCAGTACTTC.

This clonotype was counted ten times or more. J is TRBJ1-1 and V is TRBV19; D is unclear. From germline, CDR1 is LNHDA and CDR2 SQIVND (reference sequence). V was shortened by 4 bases and J by 1 base, with 10 bases between the two germline ends. The CDR3 loop spans 14 amino acids. The CDR3 spells CASSKGPANTEAFF. Written as DNA, the CDR3 is TGTGCCAGTAGTAAAGGGCCCGCGAACACTGAAGCTTTCTTT.

This clonotype came up many times. The chain joins TRBV20-1 to TRBJ2-5; 7 bases are shared with TRBD2. The ends lost 0 bases at V and 5 bases at J; junction bases unmatched: 12. The CDR3 extends over 16 amino acids. Per the germline V gene, CDR1 is DFQATT and CDR2 is SNEGSKA (reference sequence). The CDR3 reads CSARDREGSGMETQYF. DNA of the CDR3: TGCAGTGCTAGAGATAGGGAGGGATCAGGGATGGAGACCCAGTACTTC.

In this sample, this clonotype turned up many times. The CDR3 region has the DNA TGCAGTGCTGTCAGGGAGAATGGCTATGGCTACACCTTC. Amino acid sequence: CSAVRENGYGYTF. This rearrangement joins TRBV20-1 to TRBJ1-2; TRBD1 might be the D (5 bases). The CDR3 sequence is 13 residues long. Germline V gene data show CDR1 as DFQATT and CDR2 as SNEGSKA (reference sequence). Trimming took off 5 bases at V and 4 bases at J, with 14 bases between the two ends.

This clonotype was seen only once. The chain is built from TRBV2 and TRBJ2-7; 7 bases fit TRBD2. The V and J ends lost 3 bases and 2 bases, in that order; junction bases with no gene match: 4. The CDR3 is 14 residues long. The V gene's germline CDR1 is SNHLY and CDR2 FYNNEI. The CDR3 DNA is TGTGCCAGCAGTGATGCTAGCGGAACCTACGAGCAGTACTTC. This translates into CASSDASGTYEQYF.

This clonotype occurred many times. The chain couples TRBV5-1 to TRBJ1-2; unclear D gene. Germline CDR1 reads SGHRS; CDR2 reads YFSETQ. V was trimmed by 3 bases and J by 8 bases, leaving 11 bases between them. The CDR3 runs to 12 residues. The CDR3 protein is CASSSLTEGYTF. The CDR3 bases are TGCGCCAGCAGCTCATTGACTGAGGGCTACACCTTC.

The chain couples TRBV28 to TRBJ2-7; D remains ambiguous. Germline V CDR1 and CDR2: MDHEN, SYDVKM. The CDR3 extends over 13 amino acids. V dropped 3 bases and J dropped 3 bases, with 9 bases sitting between them. The CDR3 DNA follows: TGTGCCAGCAGTTTCCGGCACGGCTACGAGCAGTACTTC. This codes for CASSFRHGYEQYF.

This clonotype was seen many times. The genes are TRBV12-3 or TRBV12-4 and TRBJ2-2; D gene uncertain. The CDR3 totals 12 residues. Trimming took off 3 bases at V and 4 bases at J, with 3 bases between the two ends. DNA for the CDR3: TGTGCCAGCAGTTTTTTCACCGGGGAGCTGTTTTTT. The encoded protein is CASSFFTGELFF.